The present TCR beta chain was sequenced within a study of memory CD8 T cells in hepatitis C reinfection. Overall study: HCV reinfection: RNA-positive following two negative tests at least 60 days apart.

Time point meaning: late/post reinfection, 12 to 24 weeks after detection. TCR sequencing was done directly ex vivo on sorted cells, without expansion in vitro. Donors came from people who inject drugs enrolled in HEPCO, Canada. This clone came up once. Method: immunoSEQ multiplex PCR; TCRdb's copy keeps in-frame clones and lacks some. The data contain some 46,000 clones, about 88% of them singletons. Trimming took 3 bases from V and 9 from J; bases not matched to a gene: 17. The CDR3 contains 16 residues. The germline V gene has CDR1 SGHDT and CDR2 YYEEEE. The chain employs TRBV5-6 and TRBJ2-5, with 7 positions matching TRBD2. The clonotype was recovered from a man between 18 and 29 years old with hepatitis C virus infection. The sample taken for sequencing was naive CD8+ T cells sorted from blood. As DNA, the CDR3 is TGTGCCAGCAGCTCGGAGGGGATTGGGGTTCGGGAGGCCCAGTACTTC. Translation gives CASSSEGIGVREAQYF. Drawing the rest from reference TRBV5-6 and TRBJ2-5, the complete variable domain is DAGVTQSPTHLIKTRGQQVTLRCSPKSGHDTVSWYQQALGQGPQFIFQYYEEEERQRGNFPDRFSGHQFPNYSSELNVNALLLGDSALYLCASSSEGIGVREAQYFGPGTRLLVL.